Presented here are 27 T cell receptor beta chains from one specimen sequenced in a study of radiotherapy plus CTLA-4 blockade in lung cancer. Sequenced by immunoSEQ multiplex PCR; TCRdb stores in-frame clones only, minus some. Counted here are tens of thousands of clones, more than 60% occurring once; the ten biggest clones make up 7% to 8%. Sequencing was performed on peripheral blood, taken from a patient treated with radiotherapy plus ipilimumab. The receptor set was obtained from a human donor with non-small cell lung cancer who had stable disease on radiotherapy plus ipilimumab.

The gene calls are TRBV2 and TRBJ2-3; the match to TRBD2 covers 9 bases. This CDR3 is built from 14 residues. V lost 7 bases, J lost 5 bases, and 7 bases stayed unmatched. Germline loops: CDR1 SNHLY, CDR2 FYNNEI. In DNA form, the CDR3 reads TGTGCCAGCAAGGCGGGGGGGCTTCGAGATACGCAGTATTTT. It encodes CASKAGGLRDTQYF.

The table lists this clone with a few counts. This rearrangement joins TRBV5-1 to TRBJ2-7; 10 nucleotides agree with TRBD1. The germline V gene encodes CDR1 SGHRS and CDR2 YFSETQ. The CDR3 totals 15 residues. V gave up 4 bases and J gave up 6 bases; unmatched junction bases: 10. CDR3 nucleotides: TGCGCCAGCAGCCTAGGGACAGGGGAACTCTCCGAGCAGTACTTC. Protein: CASSLGTGELSEQYF. Full variable domain (outside the CDR3, taken from reference TRBV5-1 and TRBJ2-7): KAGVTQTPRYLIKTRGQQVTLSCSPISGHRSVSWYQQTPGQGLQFLFEYFSETQRNKGNFPGRFSGRQFSNSRSEMNVSTLELGDSALYLCASSLGTGELSEQYFGPGTRLTVT.

This clone was observed a single time. This chain uses TRBV5-1 with TRBJ2-5, with D perhaps TRBD1 (5 bases). Trimming cost V 5 bases and J 4 bases, with 18 bases left between them. Per the germline V gene, CDR1 is SGHRS and CDR2 is YFSETQ. This CDR3 comprises 15 residues. The CDR3 DNA reads as TGCGCCAGCAGAAGGACAACATCAGAGAGAGAGACCCAGTACTTC. It yields the protein CASRRTTSERETQYF.

This sequence joins TRBV28 and TRBJ2-3; 10 positions agree with TRBD2. Unmatched junction bases numbered 8, after V lost 11 bases and J lost 3 bases. Germline V gene data show CDR1 as MDHEN and CDR2 as SYDVKM. The CDR3 is made up of 14 amino acids. CDR3 sequence (DNA): TGTGCCGCATCGACAGCGGGAGGGACAGATACGCAGTATTTT. Protein: CAASTAGGTDTQYF.

This clone was recorded a few times. The chain employs TRBV7-2 and TRBJ1-6; D is possibly TRBD1 (6 bases). The germline CDR1 and CDR2 sequences are SGHTA and FQGNSA. V lost 0 bases and J 8 bases, leaving 8 bases between the germline ends. The CDR3 extends over 14 amino acids. CDR3: CASSLASGDSPLHF. The CDR3 nucleotides are TGTGCCAGCAGCTTAGCTTCAGGGGATTCACCCCTCCACTTT.

The chain employs TRBV10-1 and TRBJ1-1; D remains unclear. CDR1 is WNHNN, CDR2 SYGVQD, per germline (reference sequence). This CDR3 comprises 13 residues. V lost 5 bases and J lost 1, with 8 bases in between. CDR3 loop: CASSLRGNTEAFF. Here the CDR3 DNA reads TGCGCCAGCAGTCTACGGGGGAACACTGAAGCTTTCTTT.

The gene calls are TRBV30 and TRBJ1-2, with 9 bases matching TRBD1. The junction had 14 bases not matched to a gene; V was cut back by 3 bases and J by 0 bases. The CDR3 is 18 amino acids. Germline CDR1 reads GTSNPN; CDR2 reads SVGIG (reference sequence). As DNA, the CDR3 is TGTGCCTGGAGAGGTAGGGGGACAGGGCTACCTTCTAACTATGGCTACACCTTC. Residues: CAWRGRGTGLPSNYGYTF.

The chain carries TRBV4-1 and TRBJ2-7; D possibly corresponds to TRBD2 (5 bases). The germline V gene encodes CDR1 MGHRA and CDR2 YSYEKL. Trimming removed 0 bases from V and 2 bases from J, with 11 bases in between. The CDR3 runs 15 residues. The CDR3 nucleotides are TGCGCCAGCAGCCAAGAACCGGGGAACCCCTACGAGCAGTACTTC. Its protein is CASSQEPGNPYEQYF.

This clone appeared a few times. This sequence joins TRBV7-9 and TRBJ1-2, with TRBD1 as a possible D gene (5 bases). Trimming left V 1 base short and J 2 bases short, with 5 bases between. The V gene's germline CDR1 is SEHNR and CDR2 FQNEAQ (reference sequence). The CDR3 spans 13 residues. CDR3 sequence: CASSLGGNYGYTF. In DNA form, the CDR3 reads TGTGCCAGCAGCTTAGGGGGGAACTATGGCTACACCTTC.

The J gene is TRBJ1-2, the V gene TRBV7-9; D not resolved. There are 12 residues in the CDR3. With 5 bases removed from V and 7 bases from J, the gap between germline ends came to 11 bases. Looked up from germline, CDR1 is SEHNR and CDR2 is FQNEAQ (reference sequence). For the CDR3, the DNA is TGTGCCAGCAGCAAAGGGTTTTCTGGCTACACCTTC. Protein sequence: CASSKGFSGYTF.

The CDR3 nucleotides read TGTGCCAGCAGCACCGGGGACTTGAATACGCAGTATTTT. Translated: CASSTGDLNTQYF. The chain has TRBV7-6 and TRBJ2-3, with a possible D match to TRBD2 (6 bases). The V gene's germline CDR1 is SGHVS and CDR2 FNYEAQ. The CDR3 sequence is 13 residues long. V lost 5 bases and J 7 bases, leaving 13 bases between the germline ends. The full variable domain, with the rest looked up from reference TRBV7-6 and TRBJ2-3, is GAGVSQSPRYKVTKRGQDVALRCDPISGHVSLYWYRQALGQGPEFLTYFNYEAQQDKSGLPNDRFSAERPEGSISTLTIQRTEQRDSAMYRCASSTGDLNTQYFGPGTRLTVL.

The rearrangement links TRBV14 to TRBJ2-5, with a weak D call TRBD2 (7 bases). Trimming removed 2 bases from V and 2 bases from J, with 18 bases in between. The germline V gene encodes CDR1 SGHDN and CDR2 FVKESK. The CDR3 loop spans 17 amino acids. The CDR3 sequence is CASSQPWRGGLQETQYF. DNA for the CDR3: TGTGCCAGCAGCCAACCCTGGAGGGGGGGGCTACAAGAGACCCAGTACTTC. The variable domain in full, completed from reference TRBV14 and TRBJ2-5, reads EAGVTQFPSHSVIEKGQTVTLRCDPISGHDNLYWYRRVMGKEIKFLLHFVKESKQDESGMPNNRFLAERTGGTYSTLKVQPAELEDSGVYFCASSQPWRGGLQETQYFGPGTRLLVL.

This clone has more than one count but fewer than ten. The identical CDR3 is also encoded by other nucleotide sequences in the sample. The chain links TRBV7-3 to TRBJ1-2, with D perhaps matching TRBD1 (5 bases). The CDR3 sequence is 13 residues long. In germline, CDR1 is SGHTA, CDR2 FQGTGA. Trimming pared 3 bases from V and 6 bases from J, leaving 11 bases between. The CDR3 coding sequence is TGTGCCAGCAGCTTTACACAGGCACATGGCTACACCTTC. This gives the protein CASSFTQAHGYTF.

This clone was found a few times. The rearrangement joins TRBV11-3 to TRBJ2-2, with D maybe TRBD2 (6 bases). The V end lost 2 bases, the J end lost 4 bases, and 11 bases lay between the germline ends. Germline values: CDR1 SGHNT, CDR2 YENEEA. There are 15 residues in the CDR3. The DNA of the CDR3 is TGTGCCAGCAGCTTATCACGGGGGAGCACCGGGGAGCTGTTTTTT. Its protein product is CASSLSRGSTGELFF.

CDR3 sequence: CASSLVLAGGQETQYF. CDR3 bases: TGTGCCAGCAGCTTAGTACTAGCGGGGGGCCAAGAGACCCAGTACTTC. The chain combines TRBV7-8 with TRBJ2-5, with 12 bases that match TRBD2. Germline lookup yields CDR1 SGHVS and CDR2 FQNEAQ. The CDR3 covers 16 residues. V gave up 1 base and J gave up 1 base; unmatched junction bases: 1. Together with reference TRBV7-8 and TRBJ2-5, the CDR3 gives the full variable domain: GAGVSQSPRYKVAKRGQDVALRCDPISGHVSLFWYQQALGQGPEFLTYFQNEAQLDKSGLPSDRFFAERPEGSVSTLKIQRTQQEDSAVYLCASSLVLAGGQETQYFGPGTRLLVL.

The gene calls are TRBV6-1 and TRBJ1-3; D unresolved. Germline V CDR1 and CDR2: MNHNS, SASEGT. CDR3 length: 13 amino acids. The germline V and J ends were trimmed by 10 bases and 0 bases, with 10 bases remaining between them. CDR3 sequence reads: CATQLASGNTIYF. The CDR3 bases are TGTGCCACCCAACTAGCCTCTGGAAACACCATATATTTT.

This clone was picked up a small number of times. The CDR3 here is CASSLNPQVSYNEQFF. DNA for the CDR3: TGTGCCAGCAGCTTGAACCCGCAAGTATCCTACAATGAGCAGTTCTTC. The rearrangement links TRBV11-3 to TRBJ2-1; D unresolved. This CDR3 is built from 16 residues. Germline CDR1 is SGHNT and CDR2 is YENEEA. The V end was cut by 3 bases, the J end by 1 base, with 13 bases between.

The V gene is TRBV19, the J gene TRBJ1-1; 9 positions match TRBD1. The CDR3 runs 14 residues. V trimming: 6 bases; J trimming: 6 bases; junction bases outside the gene matches: 8. Germline loops: CDR1 LNHDA, CDR2 SQIVND (reference sequence). The CDR3 protein is CASSIIGQGPEAFF. The CDR3 nucleotides are TGTGCCAGTAGCATTATCGGACAGGGGCCTGAAGCTTTCTTT.

This clone showed up just a few times. The chain joins TRBV29-1 to TRBJ1-1; D gene ambiguous. Trimming pared 7 bases from V and 1 base from J, leaving 7 bases between. This CDR3 has 11 amino acids. Per the germline V gene, CDR1 is SQVTM and CDR2 is ANQGSEA. As DNA, the CDR3 is TGCAGCGGTCGAGAGAACACTGAAGCTTTCTTT. This gives the protein CSGRENTEAFF.

The chain couples TRBV4-1 to TRBJ2-4; D ambiguous. This CDR3 region has 14 residues. The V end was cut by 0 bases, the J end by 5 bases, with 8 bases between. CDR1 and CDR2 from the germline V gene are MGHRA and YSYEKL. The CDR3 reads CASSQDRYENIQYF. The CDR3 nucleotides are TGCGCCAGCAGCCAAGATAGGTACGAAAACATTCAGTACTTC.

This chain links TRBV5-1 with TRBJ1-4; a weak D match, TRBD1 (6 bases). The length of the CDR3 is 14 residues. Germline values: CDR1 SGHRS, CDR2 YFSETQ. V lost 6 bases and J 2 bases, leaving 11 bases between the germline ends. As DNA, the CDR3 is TGCGCCAGCAACACCGGACAGACTAATGAAAAACTGTTTTTT. Amino acid sequence: CASNTGQTNEKLFF.

This clone was recorded a few times. This rearrangement joins TRBV5-6 to TRBJ1-2; the D gene is possibly TRBD1 (6 bases). V was trimmed by 4 bases and J by 8 bases, leaving 18 bases between them. Per germline, CDR1 SGHDT and CDR2 YYEEEE. This CDR3 is 14 amino acids long. This chain's CDR3 is CASSPTTGTRGYTF. CDR3 bases: TGTGCCAGCAGCCCTACAACCGGGACAAGGGGCTACACCTTC.

The rearrangement uses TRBV5-1 and TRBJ1-1; a possible D gene is TRBD1 (5 bases). Trimming took off 4 bases at V and 5 bases at J, with 12 bases between the two ends. The V gene's germline CDR1 is SGHRS and CDR2 YFSETQ. The CDR3 runs 13 residues. The CDR3 spells CASSMVGGTEAFF. CDR3 coding DNA: TGCGCCAGCAGCATGGTGGGGGGGACTGAAGCTTTCTTT.

The chain employs TRBV9 and TRBJ1-6, with D possibly matching TRBD1 (5 bases). Trimming removed 4 bases at V and 7 bases at J, with 15 bases between. Germline assignment: CDR1 SGDLS and CDR2 YYNGEE. The CDR3 is 15 amino acids. Written as DNA, the CDR3 is TGTGCCAGCAGCCCCCGGCAGGGATTGAATTCACCCCTCCACTTT. Its protein is CASSPRQGLNSPLHF.

The chain recombines TRBV2 with TRBJ1-1; D call uncertain. This CDR3 spans 14 amino acids. Germline V gene lookup returns CDR1 SNHLY and CDR2 FYNNEI. Trimming cost V 5 bases and J 1 base, with 11 bases left between them. CDR3 in amino acids: CASSPRTGNTEAFF. CDR3 coding DNA: TGTGCCAGCAGTCCGAGGACTGGGAACACTGAAGCTTTCTTT.

The gene calls are TRBV7-3 and TRBJ1-1, with 9 positions matching TRBD1. Germline CDR1 reads SGHTA; CDR2 reads FQGTGA. The trim removed 5 bases at V and 1 base at J, leaving 5 bases unmatched. The CDR3 covers 15 residues. CDR3 DNA sequence: TGTGCCAGCAGCGTGACAGGGGGTTCGAACACTGAAGCTTTCTTT. It is translated as CASSVTGGSNTEAFF.

This chain connects TRBV27 to TRBJ1-2, with TRBD1 matching over 10 bases. The CDR3 covers 14 residues. Per the germline V gene, CDR1 is MNHEY and CDR2 is SMNVEV (reference sequence). The ends lost 10 bases at V and 3 bases at J; junction bases unmatched: 8. The CDR3 DNA follows: TGTGCCACCGCGGGACAGGGGAAAGACTATGGCTACACCTTC. Translated: CATAGQGKDYGYTF.